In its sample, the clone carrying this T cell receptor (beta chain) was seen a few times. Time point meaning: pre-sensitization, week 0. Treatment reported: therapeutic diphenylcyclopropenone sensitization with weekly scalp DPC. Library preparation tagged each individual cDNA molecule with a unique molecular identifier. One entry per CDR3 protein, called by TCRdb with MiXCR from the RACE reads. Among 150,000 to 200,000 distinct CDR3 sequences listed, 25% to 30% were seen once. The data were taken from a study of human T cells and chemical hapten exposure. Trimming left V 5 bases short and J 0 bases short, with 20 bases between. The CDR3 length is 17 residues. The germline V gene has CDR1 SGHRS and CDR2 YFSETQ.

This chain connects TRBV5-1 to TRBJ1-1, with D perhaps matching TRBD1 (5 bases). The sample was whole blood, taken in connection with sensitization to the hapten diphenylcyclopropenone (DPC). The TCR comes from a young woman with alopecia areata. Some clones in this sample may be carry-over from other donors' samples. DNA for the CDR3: TGCGCCAGCAGAAAGACAGCGGATGGTATCATGAACACTGAAGCTTTCTTT. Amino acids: CASRKTADGIMNTEAFF.